This T cell receptor beta chain was found in a study of control samples from healthy donors and cancer patients. The germline V gene has CDR1 MNHEY and CDR2 SVGAGI. The CDR3 has 14 amino acids. Details on this clone: The junction and the germline gene differ at one end; a read error may be behind it.

Assay used: immunoSEQ multiplex PCR; TCRdb lists only in-frame clones, some missing. The table has 140,000 or so clones, just under 95% seen once; the top ten hold 12% to 15%. This chain connects TRBV6-5 to TRBJ1-4; D is unclear. This TCR derives from a man aged 55 to 70 with colorectal cancer. Specimen: PBMCs. Here the CDR3 reads CASSDSRTNEKLFF. In DNA, the CDR3 is TGTGCCAGCAGTGACTCGAGGACGAATGAAAAACTGTTTTTT.